This is a list of T cell receptor beta chains from one sample in a study of lymphopenia after photon versus proton radiotherapy. Profiled with immunoSEQ multiplex PCR; TCRdb holds only in-frame clones, not every one. The table lists about 45,000 clones, 65% to 90% of them singletons, with approximately 2% in the top ten. Here the sequenced sample was peripheral blood, taken from a patient treated with photon-based radiotherapy. The origin of the receptors is a man aged 40-50 years with gastric cancer. The CDR3 runs from the conserved cysteine through the conserved F or W. The order of the fields is J gene, clone size, V gene, D gene, CDR3 DNA, CDR3 protein. D genes are given only for firm matches. Size is omitted from some rows. Given values are once, few, many or a class for expanded clones.

J: TRBJ2-5
size: once
V: TRBV9
D: NA
DNA: TGTGCCAGCAGCGGGGATTCGCGGGAGACCCAGTACTTC
CDR3: CASSGDSRETQYF

J: TRBJ2-7
size: NA
V: TRBV5-4
D: NA
DNA: TGTGCCAGCAGCTTGGGGGTAGGGCTGATCTACGAGCAGTACTTC
CDR3: CASSLGVGLIYEQYF

J: TRBJ1-1
size: NA
V: TRBV11-1
D: NA
DNA: TGTGCCAGCAGCCACGAGGGGCGGAGGGGGGGCACTGAAGCTTTCTTT
CDR3: CASSHEGRRGGTEAFF

J: TRBJ1-2
size: NA
V: TRBV27
D: TRBD1
DNA: TGTGCCAGCACTTTCCTTGGGCAGGGGGCGCGGGACTATGGCTACACCTTC
CDR3: CASTFLGQGARDYGYTF

J: TRBJ2-5
size: few
V: TRBV2
D: TRBD1
DNA: TGTGCCAGCAGGGAACAGGGGCCGGATATGACCCAGTACTTC
CDR3: CASREQGPDMTQYF

J: TRBJ1-3
size: NA
V: TRBV5-1
D: NA
DNA: TGCGCCAGCAGTTTACAACCCGAAGGGAACACCATATATTTT
CDR3: CASSLQPEGNTIYF

J: TRBJ1-4
size: NA
V: TRBV4-2
D: NA
DNA: TGTGCCAGCAGCCAAGTCCGGGGGCAGGGAGAGGAAAAACTGTTTTTT
CDR3: CASSQVRGQGEEKLFF

J: TRBJ2-5
size: NA
V: TRBV7-7
D: TRBD1
DNA: TGTGCCAGCAGCGCACACACCGGGACAGGGAGGTTTGGGGAGACCCAGTACTTC
CDR3: CASSAHTGTGRFGETQYF

J: TRBJ1-1
size: NA
V: TRBV30
D: NA
DNA: TGTGCCTGGAGTGTTAGTCCTTCCTGGAGGACTGAAGCTTTCTTT
CDR3: CAWSVSPSWRTEAFF

J: TRBJ2-2
size: NA
V: TRBV9
D: TRBD2
DNA: TGTGCCAGCAGCATCCCGCTTAGCGGGGGGGCGGCCGGGGAGCTGTTTTTT
CDR3: CASSIPLSGGAAGELFF

J: TRBJ1-4
size: NA
V: TRBV4-3
D: NA
DNA: TGCGCCAGCAGCCAAGGAGCGTTTGAAAAACTGTTTTTT
CDR3: CASSQGAFEKLFF

J: TRBJ2-3
size: once
V: TRBV10-3
D: NA
DNA: TGTGCCATCAGTGAGTCGGTGGGACGGGGCACAGATACGCAGTATTTT
CDR3: CAISESVGRGTDTQYF

J: TRBJ1-3
size: NA
V: TRBV10-3
D: NA
DNA: TGTGCCATCGGGGAGGGTTGGGGCACCATATATTTT
CDR3: CAIGEGWGTIYF

J: TRBJ1-3
size: NA
V: TRBV18
D: NA
DNA: TGTGCCAGCTCACCACCGATGGGGAACACCATATATTTT
CDR3: CASSPPMGNTIYF

J: TRBJ1-3
size: NA
V: TRBV7-2
D: TRBD1
DNA: TGTGCCAGCAGCTGGGGACAGCCTCACTCTGGAAACACCATATATTTT
CDR3: CASSWGQPHSGNTIYF

J: TRBJ2-6
size: NA
V: TRBV7-8
D: NA
DNA: TGTGCCAGCAGCTTAAGAGGGGCAGGGGCCAACGTCCTGACTTTC
CDR3: CASSLRGAGANVLTF

J: TRBJ2-2
size: NA
V: TRBV25-1
D: NA
DNA: TGTGCCAGCAGTGAAGTGGTTGGGGGCTCCCGATCCGGGGAGCTGTTTTTT
CDR3: CASSEVVGGSRSGELFF

J: TRBJ1-1
size: NA
V: TRBV2
D: TRBD1
DNA: TGTGCCAGCAGTGAAGCAAGGGGGACAGGGTTCGTTTTCTTT
CDR3: CASSEARGTGFVFF

J: TRBJ2-3
size: NA
V: TRBV11-3
D: NA
DNA: TGTGCCAGCAGCTTAGACGGGTACGGAGATACGCAGTATTTT
CDR3: CASSLDGYGDTQYF

J: TRBJ2-3
size: NA
V: TRBV2
D: TRBD1
DNA: TGTGCCAGCAGTATCACGACAGGGGCAGATACGCAGTATTTT
CDR3: CASSITTGADTQYF

J: TRBJ2-2
size: NA
V: TRBV9
D: TRBD2
DNA: TGTGCCAGCAGCCTCAGACTAGCGGGTAACACCGGGGAGCTGTTTTTT
CDR3: CASSLRLAGNTGELFF

J: TRBJ2-7
size: NA
V: TRBV4-3
D: NA
DNA: TGCGCCAGCAGCCAAGGCAGACCGGGATTGGACTTC
CDR3: CASSQGRPGLDF

J: TRBJ1-1
size: NA
V: TRBV21-1
D: NA
DNA: TGTGCCAGCAGCAAAGGGGGCTGCCAGAACACTGAAGCTTTCTTT
CDR3: CASSKGGCQNTEAFF

J: TRBJ2-3
size: few
V: TRBV7-3
D: NA
DNA: TGTGCCAGCAGCTCCTCATATGGGACAATAGATACGCAGTATTTT
CDR3: CASSSSYGTIDTQYF

J: TRBJ1-2
size: NA
V: TRBV2
D: TRBD1
DNA: TGTGCCAGCAGTGAAGGTATAACAGGGGGCTATGGCTACACCTTC
CDR3: CASSEGITGGYGYTF

J: TRBJ2-1
size: NA
V: TRBV19
D: NA
DNA: TGTGCCAGTACGGACTCCCTGGAGCAGTTCTTC
CDR3: CASTDSLEQFF

J: TRBJ1-2
size: NA
V: TRBV18
D: NA
DNA: TGTGCCAGCTCACCCCCGGGAGGCAGCTACGGCGGGGGCTACACCTTC
CDR3: CASSPPGGSYGGGYTF

J: TRBJ1-5
size: NA
V: TRBV7-9
D: NA
DNA: TGTGCCAGCAGCCGAGGGAACCAACCCCAGCATTTT
CDR3: CASSRGNQPQHF

J: TRBJ2-2
size: NA
V: TRBV7-9
D: TRBD1
DNA: TGTGCCAGCAGCTCGCGAAGGACAGGGAACACCGGGGAGCTGTTTTTT
CDR3: CASSSRRTGNTGELFF

J: TRBJ2-7
size: NA
V: TRBV11-2
D: NA
DNA: TGTGCCAGCAGCTCGGGACCATTGGGGGTCGAGCAGTACTTC
CDR3: CASSSGPLGVEQYF

J: TRBJ1-5
size: once
V: TRBV30
D: TRBD1
DNA: TGTGCCTGGAGTTTTACAGGGGGTCTCAATCAGCCCCAGCATTTT
CDR3: CAWSFTGGLNQPQHF

J: TRBJ2-3
size: few
V: TRBV7-2
D: NA
DNA: TGTGCCAGCAGCCGGGTCACCCCTAGCACAGATACGCAGTATTTT
CDR3: CASSRVTPSTDTQYF

J: TRBJ2-7
size: NA
V: TRBV5-1
D: TRBD1
DNA: TGCGCCAGCAGCCGGGAGGGACAGGGGATGTTCGAGCAGTACTTC
CDR3: CASSREGQGMFEQYF

J: TRBJ1-2
size: few
V: TRBV7-2
D: TRBD1
DNA: TGTGCCAGCAGCTTAGCGGGACAGGGGGCCGGCTATGGCTACACCTTC
CDR3: CASSLAGQGAGYGYTF

J: TRBJ2-5
size: NA
V: TRBV5-4
D: TRBD1
DNA: TGTGCCAGCAGCTTGGGGGACAGGGGTAGAGAGACCCAGTACTTC
CDR3: CASSLGDRGRETQYF

J: TRBJ2-5
size: NA
V: TRBV11-3
D: NA
DNA: TGTGCCAGCAGCTTAGGGGTACAAGAGACCCAGTACTTC
CDR3: CASSLGVQETQYF

J: TRBJ2-5
size: NA
V: TRBV5-1
D: TRBD1
DNA: TGCGCCAGCAGCTTGGGACAGGGCGGCGGAGAGACCCAGTACTTC
CDR3: CASSLGQGGGETQYF